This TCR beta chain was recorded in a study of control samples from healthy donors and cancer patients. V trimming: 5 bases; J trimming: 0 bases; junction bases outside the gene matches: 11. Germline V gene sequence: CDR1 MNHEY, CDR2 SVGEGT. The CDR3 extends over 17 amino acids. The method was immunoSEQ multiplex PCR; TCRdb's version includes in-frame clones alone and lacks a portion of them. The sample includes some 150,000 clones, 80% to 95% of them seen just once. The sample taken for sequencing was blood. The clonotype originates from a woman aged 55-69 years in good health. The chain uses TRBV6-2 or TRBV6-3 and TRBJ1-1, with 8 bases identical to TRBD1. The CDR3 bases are TGTGCCAGCAGTCCCATGACCTGGACAGGGATGAACACTGAAGCTTTCTTT. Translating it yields CASSPMTWTGMNTEAFF.